This TCR beta chain derives from a study of blood T cells in healthy people across ages. Primers used in a second PCR of roughly 6 to 12 cycles were a sample-barcoded 5' primer and a J-beta primer mix. TCRdb reanalysed the 5' RACE reads using MiXCR and keeps one entry per CDR3 protein. The profile shows approximately 600,000 distinct CDR3 sequences, approximately 59% of them singletons. J was trimmed by 0 bases and V by 5 bases; bases with no gene match: 3. This CDR3 comprises 14 residues. On this clonotype: This sequence may be a read error, since a much larger clone differs from it by one base.

The chain couples TRBV12-3 or TRBV12-4 to TRBJ2-5, with TRBD2 matching over 7 bases. This TCR was recovered from a man between 60 and 75 years old in good health. The sample comprised blood. The CDR3 sequence is CASSVGGYQETQYF. Here the CDR3 DNA reads TGTGCCAGCAGTGTCGGGGGGTACCAAGAGACCCAGTACTTC.